Below, one T cell receptor beta chain is given with its context. This clonotype was seen only a few times. The antigen it binds to is not known. No much larger clonotype is one base removed from it; base qualities were not supplied. This record comes from a study of human T cells and chemical hapten exposure (dated by TCRdb to the early 2020s). Context from the whole study: For sensitization, 2% DPC in acetone was applied to a roughly 2 cm by roughly 2 cm area of upper inner arm skin. Throughout the study period of around 24 weeks, patients also received therapeutic DPC doses to the scalp every week. Patch tests used Finn chambers with 0.01% DPC on the upper back, scored after 6 days by International Contact Dermatitis Research Group standards. The mostly female patient cohort included alopecia areata with under or over 50% scalp involvement, alopecia totalis and alopecia universalis. Libraries were pooled for sequencing, and per-sample TCR yields varied mainly because of small differences in library volumes within the pool. Peripheral blood TCR repertoire changes were tracked in vivo in alopecia patients during primary and secondary sensitization to the hapten diphenylcyclopropenone (DPC). Patient blood was sampled pre-sensitization (week 0) and at 2, 6 and about 24 weeks after DPC sensitization. Blood for TCR sequencing was provided by twenty-nine alopecia patients at one to four time points (pre-sensitization, 2, 6 and 24 weeks).

According to the germline V gene, CDR1 reads SGHAT and CDR2 reads FQNNGV. The CDR3 spans 14 residues, from the cysteine through the phenylalanine. Only CDR3 DNA is held: 42 bases, read in frame from base 1. The junction shows trimming of 1 base on V and 8 bases on J, and the gene matches do not reach 4 bases of it. This sample's time point label indicates: pre-sensitization, week 0. In light of the paper, this sample's treatment or condition label describes: therapeutic diphenylcyclopropenone sensitization with weekly scalp DPC. At every patch-test visit, the blood draw took place before the patch test was put on. Patients were considered eligible if aged 18 to 70, diagnosed with alopecia and deemed suitable for DPC therapy, and patients were excluded if pregnant. Total RNA was extracted from unfractionated whole blood collected in Tempus Blood RNA tubes. Libraries were prepared through RACE. Sequencer: NextSeq 500. Library preparation attached unique molecular identifiers to individual cDNA molecules for quantitative, reproducible TCR counting. From each blood RNA sample, both TCR alpha and TCR beta chains were sequenced. As for the authors' bioinformatics: A median of roughly 100,000 TCRs per sample was observed, with a range of 23,224 to 690,600. The Decombinator software suite was used to annotate V, J and CDR3 in the TCR reads. For PS versus PT1 abundance plots, all samples were subsampled to the same number of TCRs (28,000). Expanded TCRs were defined as absent before sensitization and observed at least eight times at the 2-week time point. The raw public data were reprocessed by TCRdb itself: fastp quality trimming at Q25, MiXCR clonotype calling, in-frame beta chains only. Every CDR3 protein is listed once, alongside the most common genes and DNA of its rows. TCRdb, not the authors, supplied the V and J calls. Counted in this sample were approximately 260,000 distinct CDR3 sequences; about 8.6% of them appeared once. The ten largest account for around 2.5% of the sample.

Overall results and qualifications from the work: Compared with pre-sensitization or healthy control sets, expanded TCRs formed significantly more large CDR3 similarity clusters, which is consistent with antigen-driven responses. No change with DPC sensitization was found in the number of TCRs above 1 in 1000 frequency, and no evidence of global repertoire structure alterations was found. Patch test score was positively correlated with the number of PT1 expanded TCRs, with significance at thresholds 8, 16 and 32 but not at 4. After repeated subsampling, changes were observed in the strength of the expansion versus patch-test correlation and in the threshold at which the correlation became significant. All patients had alopecia, a presumed autoimmune disease, so their immune response might differ from that of healthy individuals.

This clonotype originated in a woman between 40 and 50 years old with alopecia areata. Some clones in this sample may be carry-over from other donors' samples. This sample comprised whole blood, obtained in connection with sensitization to the hapten diphenylcyclopropenone (DPC). Recombination connected TRBV11-2 to TRBJ2-2; TRBD1 aligns with 7 central bases. The DNA reads as follows: TGTGCCAGCAGCTTAGGGAGACAGGGTGGGGAGCTGTTTTTT. Translated, this is CASSLGRQGGELFF.